Detailed here is one T cell receptor beta chain. Its specificity is not known. This entry comes from a study of identifying expanded T cells in peripheral blood. Method: immunoSEQ multiplex PCR; TCRdb's copy keeps in-frame clones and lacks some. Among some 95,000 clones listed, about 86% were seen once. Germline V gives CDR1 SGDLS, CDR2 YYNGEE. J gave up 6 bases and V 6 bases, and 6 bases lay outside the gene matches. The CDR3 contains 15 residues. Overall study findings and caveats: Over around two and four weeks, about 15 and 19 clones changed, versus approximately 1.2 between replicates.

Sequenced: blood. The clonotype originates from a person between 18 and 75 years old in good health. The genes are TRBV9 and TRBJ1-4; TRBD1 matches at 12 bases. CDR3 amino acids: CASTTGTGGDEKLFF. For the CDR3, the DNA is TGTGCCAGCACCACCGGGACAGGGGGCGATGAAAAACTGTTTTTT.